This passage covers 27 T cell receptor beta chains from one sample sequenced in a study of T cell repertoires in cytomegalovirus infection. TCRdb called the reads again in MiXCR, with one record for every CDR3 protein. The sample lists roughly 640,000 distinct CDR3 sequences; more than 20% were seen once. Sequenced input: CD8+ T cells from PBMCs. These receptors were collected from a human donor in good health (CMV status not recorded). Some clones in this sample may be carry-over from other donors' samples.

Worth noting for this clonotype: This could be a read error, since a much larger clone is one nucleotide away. The CDR3 region has the DNA TGTGCCAGCAGCATGGCCCGGGACAGGGAAGGACACAATCAGCCCCAGCATTTT. Protein sequence: CASSMARDREGHNQPQHF. The chain has TRBV7-2 and TRBJ1-5, with 9 bases aligning to TRBD1. The CDR3 consists of 18 residues. V trimming: 5 bases; J trimming: 3 bases; junction bases outside the gene matches: 14. Germline CDR1 reads SGHTA; CDR2 reads FQGNSA.

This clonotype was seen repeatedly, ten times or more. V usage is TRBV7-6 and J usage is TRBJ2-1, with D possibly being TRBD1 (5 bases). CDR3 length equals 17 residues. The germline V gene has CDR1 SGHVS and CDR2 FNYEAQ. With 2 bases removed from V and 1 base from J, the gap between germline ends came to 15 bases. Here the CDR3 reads CASSLNLGVYSYNEQFF. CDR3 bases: TGTGCCAGCAGCTTAAACTTAGGGGTATATTCCTACAATGAGCAGTTCTTC.

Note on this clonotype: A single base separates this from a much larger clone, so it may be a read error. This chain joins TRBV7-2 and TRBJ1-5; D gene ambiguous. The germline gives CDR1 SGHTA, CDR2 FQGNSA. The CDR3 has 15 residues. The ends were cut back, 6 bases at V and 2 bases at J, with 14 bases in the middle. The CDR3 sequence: CASRDGVSRNQPQHF. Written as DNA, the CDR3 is TGTGCCAGCAGGGATGGGGTTAGTCGCAATCAGCCCCAGCATTTT.

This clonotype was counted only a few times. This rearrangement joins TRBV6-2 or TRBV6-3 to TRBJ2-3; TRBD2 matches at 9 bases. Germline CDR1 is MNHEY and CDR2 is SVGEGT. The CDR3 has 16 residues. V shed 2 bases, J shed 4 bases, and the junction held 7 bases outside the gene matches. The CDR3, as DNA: TGTGCCAGCAGTTACCTCGGCGGGGGGGCGGCAGATACGCAGTATTTT. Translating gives CASSYLGGGAADTQYF.

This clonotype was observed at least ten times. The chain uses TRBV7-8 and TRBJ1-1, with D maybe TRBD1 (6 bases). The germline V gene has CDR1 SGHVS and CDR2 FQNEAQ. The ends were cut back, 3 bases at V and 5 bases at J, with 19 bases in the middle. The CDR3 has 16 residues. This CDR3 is CASSLDLRGARTEAFF. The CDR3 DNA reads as TGTGCCAGCAGCTTGGACTTGCGGGGGGCGAGGACTGAAGCTTTCTTT.

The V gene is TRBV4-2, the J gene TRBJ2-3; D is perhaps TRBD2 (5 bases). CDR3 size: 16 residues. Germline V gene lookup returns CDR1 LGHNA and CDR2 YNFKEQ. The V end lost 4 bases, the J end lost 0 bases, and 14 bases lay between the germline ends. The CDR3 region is CASSRIGLDSTDTQYF. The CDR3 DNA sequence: TGTGCCAGCAGCCGAATCGGACTGGACAGCACAGATACGCAGTATTTT.

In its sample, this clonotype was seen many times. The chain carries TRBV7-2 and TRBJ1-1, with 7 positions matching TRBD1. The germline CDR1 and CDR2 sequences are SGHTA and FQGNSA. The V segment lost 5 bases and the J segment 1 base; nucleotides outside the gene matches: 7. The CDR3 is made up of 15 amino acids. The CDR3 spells CASSRTGAPNTEAFF. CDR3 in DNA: TGTGCCAGCAGCCGAACAGGGGCCCCGAACACTGAAGCTTTCTTT.

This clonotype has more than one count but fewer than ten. CDR3 region: CASSMVWQNQPQHF. The CDR3 nucleotides are TGTGCCAGTAGTATGGTATGGCAGAATCAGCCCCAGCATTTT. The rearrangement joins TRBV19 to TRBJ1-5; no reliable D call. The V end lost 3 bases, the J end lost 4 bases, and 10 bases lay between the germline ends. CDR3 length: 14 residues. CDR1 and CDR2 from the germline V gene are LNHDA and SQIVND (reference sequence). The full variable domain, in which reference TRBV19 and TRBJ1-5 provide the parts outside the CDR3, is DGGITQSPKYLFRKEGQNVTLSCEQNLNHDAMYWYRQDPGQGLRLIYYSQIVNDFQKGDIAEGYSVSREKKESFPLTVTSAQKNPTAFYLCASSMVWQNQPQHFGDGTRLSIL.

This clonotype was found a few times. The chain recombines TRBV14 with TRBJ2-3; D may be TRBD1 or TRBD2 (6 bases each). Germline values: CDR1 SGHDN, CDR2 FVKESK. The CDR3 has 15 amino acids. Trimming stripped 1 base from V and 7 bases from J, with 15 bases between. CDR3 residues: CASSQGRGAGYTQYF. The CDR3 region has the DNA TGTGCCAGCAGCCAAGGGAGGGGGGCCGGTTATACGCAGTATTTT.

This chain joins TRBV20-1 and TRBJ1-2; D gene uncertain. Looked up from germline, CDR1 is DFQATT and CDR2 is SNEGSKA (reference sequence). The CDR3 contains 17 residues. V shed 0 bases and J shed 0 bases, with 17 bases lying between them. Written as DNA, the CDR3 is TGCAGTGCTAGAGATTTACTTGGGCGCACAGCTAACTATGGCTACACCTTC. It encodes CSARDLLGRTANYGYTF.

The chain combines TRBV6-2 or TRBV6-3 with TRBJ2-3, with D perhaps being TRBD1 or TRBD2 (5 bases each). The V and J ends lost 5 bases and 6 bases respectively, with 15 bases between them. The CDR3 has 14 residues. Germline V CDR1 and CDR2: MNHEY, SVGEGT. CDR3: CASSPSSGRDTQYF. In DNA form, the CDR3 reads TGTGCCAGCAGTCCCTCGTCGGGGCGGGATACGCAGTATTTT.

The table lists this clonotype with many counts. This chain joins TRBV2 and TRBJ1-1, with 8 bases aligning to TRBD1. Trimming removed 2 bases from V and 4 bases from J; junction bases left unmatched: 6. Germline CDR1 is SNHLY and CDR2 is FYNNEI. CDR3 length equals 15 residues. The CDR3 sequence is CASSEPQGEFTEAFF. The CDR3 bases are TGTGCCAGCAGTGAACCACAGGGGGAATTCACTGAAGCTTTCTTT.

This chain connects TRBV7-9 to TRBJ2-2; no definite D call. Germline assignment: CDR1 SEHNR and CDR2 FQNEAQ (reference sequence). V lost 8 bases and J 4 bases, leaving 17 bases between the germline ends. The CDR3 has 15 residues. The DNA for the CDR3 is TGTGCCAGCCGCCCAGCCGCCCCGGGCACCGGGGAGCTGTTTTTT. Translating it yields CASRPAAPGTGELFF.

The CDR3 DNA follows: TGTGCCAGCAGGTTACGGACAGGGGGCTTCCAAGAGACCCAGTACTTC. As protein: CASRLRTGGFQETQYF. V gene TRBV6-8 combines with J gene TRBJ2-5; the match to TRBD1 covers 11 bases. V shed 6 bases, J shed 1 base, and the junction held 7 bases outside the gene matches. This CDR3 is built from 16 residues. CDR1 MNHGY and CDR2 SAAAGT come from the germline V gene.

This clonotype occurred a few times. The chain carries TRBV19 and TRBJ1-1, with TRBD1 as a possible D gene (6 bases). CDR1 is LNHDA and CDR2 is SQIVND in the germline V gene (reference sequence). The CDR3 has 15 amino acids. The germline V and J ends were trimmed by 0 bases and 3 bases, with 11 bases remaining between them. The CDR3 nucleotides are TGTGCCAGTAGTATAGATGAAAGGGGGGACACTGAAGCTTTCTTT. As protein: CASSIDERGDTEAFF.

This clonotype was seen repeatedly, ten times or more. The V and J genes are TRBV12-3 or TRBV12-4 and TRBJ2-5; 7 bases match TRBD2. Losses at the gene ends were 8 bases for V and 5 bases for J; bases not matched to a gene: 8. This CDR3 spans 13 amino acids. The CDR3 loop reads CASLHLAEETQYF. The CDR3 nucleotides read TGTGCCAGCCTCCATCTAGCGGAGGAGACCCAGTACTTC.

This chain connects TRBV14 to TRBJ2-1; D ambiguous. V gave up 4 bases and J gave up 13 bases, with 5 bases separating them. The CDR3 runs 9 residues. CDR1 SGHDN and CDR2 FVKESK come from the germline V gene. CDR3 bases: TGTGCCAGCAGCCCGCCCCAGTTCTTC. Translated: CASSPPQFF.

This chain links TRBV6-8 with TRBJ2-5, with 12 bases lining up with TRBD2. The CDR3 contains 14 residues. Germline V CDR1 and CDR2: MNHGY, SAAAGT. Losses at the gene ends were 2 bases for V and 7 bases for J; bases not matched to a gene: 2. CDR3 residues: CASSYQTSGGTQYF. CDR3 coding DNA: TGTGCCAGCAGTTACCAGACTAGCGGGGGGACCCAGTACTTC.

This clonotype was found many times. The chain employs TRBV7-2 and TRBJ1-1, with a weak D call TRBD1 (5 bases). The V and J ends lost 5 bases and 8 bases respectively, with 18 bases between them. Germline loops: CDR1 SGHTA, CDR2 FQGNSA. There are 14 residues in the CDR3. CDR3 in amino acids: CASSALHRGPEAFF. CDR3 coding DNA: TGTGCCAGCAGCGCTTTACATCGGGGACCCGAAGCTTTCTTT.

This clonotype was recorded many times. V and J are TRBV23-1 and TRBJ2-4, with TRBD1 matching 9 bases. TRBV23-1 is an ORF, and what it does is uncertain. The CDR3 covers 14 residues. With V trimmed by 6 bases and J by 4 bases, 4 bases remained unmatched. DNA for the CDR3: TGCGCCAGCAGCCGGGACAGGGCTAAAAACATTCAGTACTTC. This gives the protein CASSRDRAKNIQYF.

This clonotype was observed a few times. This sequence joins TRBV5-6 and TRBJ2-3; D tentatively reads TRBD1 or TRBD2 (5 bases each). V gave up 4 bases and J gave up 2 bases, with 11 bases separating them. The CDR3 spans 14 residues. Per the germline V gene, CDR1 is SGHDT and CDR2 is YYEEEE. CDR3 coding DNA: TGTGCCAGCAGCCAGGGACGGACCACAGATACGCAGTATTTT. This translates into CASSQGRTTDTQYF.

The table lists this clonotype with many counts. CDR3 DNA sequence: TGTGCCAGCAGCTTAGTGGCAGGGCGTATCTACGAGCAGTACTTC. Translated, it gives CASSLVAGRIYEQYF. The rearrangement uses TRBV7-8 and TRBJ2-7; D may be TRBD1 (5 bases). V was pared by 1 base and J by 3 bases, with 13 bases between. There are 15 residues in the CDR3. CDR1 is SGHVS and CDR2 is FQNEAQ in the germline V gene.

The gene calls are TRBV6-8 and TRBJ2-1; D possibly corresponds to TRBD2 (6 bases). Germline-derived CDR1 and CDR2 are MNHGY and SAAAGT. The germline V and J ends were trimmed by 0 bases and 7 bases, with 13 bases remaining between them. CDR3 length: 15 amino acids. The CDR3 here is CASSYSIADRNEQFF. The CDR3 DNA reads TGTGCCAGCAGTTACTCCATAGCGGATAGAAATGAGCAGTTCTTC.

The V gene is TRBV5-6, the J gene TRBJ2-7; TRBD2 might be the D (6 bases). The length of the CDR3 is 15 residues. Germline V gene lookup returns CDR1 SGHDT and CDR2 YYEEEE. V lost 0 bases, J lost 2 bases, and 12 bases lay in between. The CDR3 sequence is CASSLAMAGTYEQYV. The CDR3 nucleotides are TGTGCCAGCAGCTTGGCCATGGCGGGGACCTACGAGCAGTACGTC.

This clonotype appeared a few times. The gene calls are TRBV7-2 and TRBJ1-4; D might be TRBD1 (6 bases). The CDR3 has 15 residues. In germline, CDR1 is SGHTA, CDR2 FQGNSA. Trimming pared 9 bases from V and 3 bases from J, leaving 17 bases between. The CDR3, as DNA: TGTGCCAGTACTCACCTCGGGGGCCCTAATGAAAAACTGTTTTTT. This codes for CASTHLGGPNEKLFF. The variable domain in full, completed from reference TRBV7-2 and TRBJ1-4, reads GAGVSQSPSNKVTEKGKDVELRCDPISGHTALYWYRQSLGQGLEFLIYFQGNSAPDKSGLPSDRFSAERTGGSVSTLTIQRTQQEDSAVYLCASTHLGGPNEKLFFGSGTQLSVL.

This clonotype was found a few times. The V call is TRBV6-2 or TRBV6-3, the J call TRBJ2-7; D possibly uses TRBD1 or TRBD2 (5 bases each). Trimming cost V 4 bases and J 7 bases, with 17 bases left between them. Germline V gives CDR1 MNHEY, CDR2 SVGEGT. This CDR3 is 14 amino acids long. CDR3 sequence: CASSSGTISWEQYV. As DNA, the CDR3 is TGTGCCAGCAGTTCCGGGACCATTTCGTGGGAGCAGTACGTC.

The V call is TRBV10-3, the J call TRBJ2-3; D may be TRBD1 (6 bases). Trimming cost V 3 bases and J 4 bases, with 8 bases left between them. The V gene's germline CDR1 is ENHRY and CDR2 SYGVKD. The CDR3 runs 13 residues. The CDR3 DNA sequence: TGTGCCATCAGTGAACAGGGAGCAGATACGCAGTATTTT. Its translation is CAISEQGADTQYF.